This T cell receptor beta chain was documented in a study of CD8 T cells in ankylosing spondylitis. Study results and caveats: In ankylosing spondylitis patients, matched synovial fluid reportedly showed significant enrichment of disease-linked clones. Ankylosing spondylitis blood seemed to carry a telltale TCR beta motif made of under ten highly homologous variants. Peripheral blood held disease-linked clones only at relatively low frequency, and these were CD8+.

V was trimmed by 10 bases and J by 5 bases, leaving 17 bases between them. The CDR3 has 14 amino acids. This clonotype was seen a few times. Antigen: not known. 5'-RACE, quantitative and with molecular barcodes, yielded the TCR beta libraries. TCRdb re-called the 5' RACE reads with MiXCR, one entry per CDR3 protein. This sample yields over 700,000 distinct CDR3 sequences, of which roughly 19% are seen a single time; 15% to 20% belongs to the top ten. Sequencing used blood, either unsorted or a sorted T cell fraction (not recorded which). The rearrangement joins TRBV12-3 or TRBV12-4 to TRBJ2-2; possibly TRBD2 for D (7 bases). This clonotype was sampled from a male donor with ankylosing spondylitis. The CDR3 bases are TGTGCCACCGGGACTACAGGGCAGACCGGGGAGCTGTTTTTT. It specifies CATGTTGQTGELFF.